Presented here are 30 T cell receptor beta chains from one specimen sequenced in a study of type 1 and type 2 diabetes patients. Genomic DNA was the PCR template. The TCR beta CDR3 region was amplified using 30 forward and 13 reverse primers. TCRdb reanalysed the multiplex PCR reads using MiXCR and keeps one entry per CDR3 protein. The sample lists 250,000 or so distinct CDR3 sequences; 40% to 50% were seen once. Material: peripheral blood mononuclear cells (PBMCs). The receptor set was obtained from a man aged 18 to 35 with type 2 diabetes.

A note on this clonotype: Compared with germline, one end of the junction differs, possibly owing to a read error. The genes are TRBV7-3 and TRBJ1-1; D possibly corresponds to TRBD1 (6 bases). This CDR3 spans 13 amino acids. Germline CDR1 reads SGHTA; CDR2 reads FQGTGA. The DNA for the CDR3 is TGCGCCAGCAGCCAAGAAGGGGGGATCGAAGCTTTCTTT. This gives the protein CASSQEGGIEAFF.

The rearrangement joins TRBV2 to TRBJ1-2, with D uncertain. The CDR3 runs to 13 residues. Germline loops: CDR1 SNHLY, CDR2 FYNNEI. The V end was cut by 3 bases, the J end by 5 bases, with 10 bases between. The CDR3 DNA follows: TGTGCCAGCAGTGAGGTGGTCAGATATGGCTACACCTTC. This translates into CASSEVVRYGYTF.

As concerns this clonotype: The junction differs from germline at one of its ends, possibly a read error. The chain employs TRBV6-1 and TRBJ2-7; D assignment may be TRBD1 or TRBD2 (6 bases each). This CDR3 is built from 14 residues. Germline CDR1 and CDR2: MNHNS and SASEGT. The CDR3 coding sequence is TGTGCCAGCAGTGATTCCGGGGGCCACTACGAGCGGTACTTC. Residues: CASSDSGGHYERYF.

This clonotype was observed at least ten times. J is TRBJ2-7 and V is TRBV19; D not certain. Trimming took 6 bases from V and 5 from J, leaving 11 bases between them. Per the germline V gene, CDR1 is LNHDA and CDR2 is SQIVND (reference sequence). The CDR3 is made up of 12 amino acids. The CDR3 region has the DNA TGTGCCAGTAGCATCTCGCCCGACGAGCAGTACTTC. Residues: CASSISPDEQYF.

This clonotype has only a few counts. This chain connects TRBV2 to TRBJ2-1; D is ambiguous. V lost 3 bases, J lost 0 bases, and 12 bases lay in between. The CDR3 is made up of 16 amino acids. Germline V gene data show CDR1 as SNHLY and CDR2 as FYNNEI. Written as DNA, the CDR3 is TGTGCCAGCAGTGACCTCCGGGTCTACTCCTACAATGAGCAGTTCTTC. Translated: CASSDLRVYSYNEQFF.

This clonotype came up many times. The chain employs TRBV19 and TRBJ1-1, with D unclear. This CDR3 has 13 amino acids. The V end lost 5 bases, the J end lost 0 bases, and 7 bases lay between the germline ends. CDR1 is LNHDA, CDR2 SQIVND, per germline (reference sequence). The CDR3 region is CASSSAMNTEAFF. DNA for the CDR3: TGTGCCAGTAGTTCGGCTATGAACACTGAAGCTTTCTTT.

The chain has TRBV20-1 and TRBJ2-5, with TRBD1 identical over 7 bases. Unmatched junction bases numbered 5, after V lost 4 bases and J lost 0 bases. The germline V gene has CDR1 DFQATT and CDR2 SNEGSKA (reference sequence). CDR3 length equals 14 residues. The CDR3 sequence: CSAKGQTYQETQYF. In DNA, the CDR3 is TGCAGTGCTAAGGGACAGACTTACCAAGAGACCCAGTACTTC.

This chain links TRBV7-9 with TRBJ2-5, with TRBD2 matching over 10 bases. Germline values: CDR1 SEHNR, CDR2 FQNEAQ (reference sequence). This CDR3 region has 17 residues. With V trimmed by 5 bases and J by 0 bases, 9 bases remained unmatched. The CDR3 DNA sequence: TGTGCCAGCAGCCAAACTAGCGGGGACGCCGACCAAGAGACCCAGTACTTC. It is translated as CASSQTSGDADQETQYF.

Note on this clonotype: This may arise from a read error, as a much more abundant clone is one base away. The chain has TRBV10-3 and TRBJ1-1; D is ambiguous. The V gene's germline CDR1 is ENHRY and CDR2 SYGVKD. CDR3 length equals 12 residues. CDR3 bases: TGTGCCACCAGTGAGTCGGGGTACGAAGCTTTCTTT. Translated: CATSESGYEAFF.

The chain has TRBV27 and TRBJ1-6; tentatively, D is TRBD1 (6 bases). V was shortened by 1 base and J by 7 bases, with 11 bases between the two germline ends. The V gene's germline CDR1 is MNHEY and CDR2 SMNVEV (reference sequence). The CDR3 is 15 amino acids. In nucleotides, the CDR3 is TGTGCCAGCAGTTTATACAGGGAATCAAATTCACCCCTCCACTTT. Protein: CASSLYRESNSPLHF.

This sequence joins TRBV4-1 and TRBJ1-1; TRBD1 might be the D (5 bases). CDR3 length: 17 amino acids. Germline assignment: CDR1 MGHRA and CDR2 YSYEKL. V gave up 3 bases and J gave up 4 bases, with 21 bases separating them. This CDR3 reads CASSHSSLRAGVTEAFF. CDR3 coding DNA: TGCGCCAGCAGCCACTCGTCTCTCAGGGCTGGGGTCACTGAAGCTTTCTTT.

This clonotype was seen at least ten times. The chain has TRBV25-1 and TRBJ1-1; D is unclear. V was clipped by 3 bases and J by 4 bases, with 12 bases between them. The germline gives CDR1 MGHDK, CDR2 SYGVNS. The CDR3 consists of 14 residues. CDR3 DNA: TGTGCCAGCAGTGATATGGTTGGCTCCACTGAAGCTTTCTTT. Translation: CASSDMVGSTEAFF.

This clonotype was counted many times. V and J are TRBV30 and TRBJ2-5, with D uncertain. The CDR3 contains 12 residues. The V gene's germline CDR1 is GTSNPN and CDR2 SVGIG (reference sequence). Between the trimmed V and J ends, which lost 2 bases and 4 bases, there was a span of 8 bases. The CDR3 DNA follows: TGTGCCTGGAGTCTCGTGGGAGAGACCCAGTACTTC. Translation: CAWSLVGETQYF.

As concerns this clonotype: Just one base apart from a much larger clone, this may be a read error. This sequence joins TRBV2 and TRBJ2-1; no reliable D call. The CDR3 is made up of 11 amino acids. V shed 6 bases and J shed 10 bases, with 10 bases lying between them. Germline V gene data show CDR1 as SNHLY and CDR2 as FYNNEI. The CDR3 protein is CASREFYEQFF. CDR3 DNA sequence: TGTGCCAGCAGGGAATTCTACGAGCAGTTCTTC. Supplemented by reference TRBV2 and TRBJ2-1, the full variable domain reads EPEVTQTPSHQVTQMGQEVILRCVPISNHLYFYWYRQILGQKVEFLVSFYNNEISEKSEIFDDQFSVERPDGSNFTLKIRSTKLEDSAMYFCASREFYEQFFGPGTRLTVL.

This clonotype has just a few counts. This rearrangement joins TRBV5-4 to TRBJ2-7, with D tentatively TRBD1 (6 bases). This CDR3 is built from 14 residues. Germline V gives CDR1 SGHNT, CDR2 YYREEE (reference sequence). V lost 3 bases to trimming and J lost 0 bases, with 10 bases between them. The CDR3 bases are TGTGCCAGCAGCTCCTCGGACAGCTCCTACGAGCAGTACTTC. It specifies CASSSSDSSYEQYF.

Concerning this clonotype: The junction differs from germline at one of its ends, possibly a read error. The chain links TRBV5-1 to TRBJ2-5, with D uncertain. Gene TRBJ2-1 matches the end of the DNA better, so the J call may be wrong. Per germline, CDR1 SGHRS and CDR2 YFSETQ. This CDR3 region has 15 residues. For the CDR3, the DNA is TGCGCCAGCAGCCCGTCAGGTCTCTCCCACAATGAGCAGTTCTTC. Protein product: CASSPSGLSHNEQFF.

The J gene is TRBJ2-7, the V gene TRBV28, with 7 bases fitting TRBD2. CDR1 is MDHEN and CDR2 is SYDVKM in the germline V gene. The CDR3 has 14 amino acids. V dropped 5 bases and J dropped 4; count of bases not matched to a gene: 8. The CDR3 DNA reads TGTGCCAGCAGTCTTAAGCGGGGAAAGTACGAGCAGTACTTC. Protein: CASSLKRGKYEQYF.

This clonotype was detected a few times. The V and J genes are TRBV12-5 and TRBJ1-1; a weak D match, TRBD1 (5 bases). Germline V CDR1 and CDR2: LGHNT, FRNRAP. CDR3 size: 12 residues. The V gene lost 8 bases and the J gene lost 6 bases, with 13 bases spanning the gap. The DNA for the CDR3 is TGTGCTAGTTACAGGCTTGGCGCTGAAGCTTTCTTT. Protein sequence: CASYRLGAEAFF.

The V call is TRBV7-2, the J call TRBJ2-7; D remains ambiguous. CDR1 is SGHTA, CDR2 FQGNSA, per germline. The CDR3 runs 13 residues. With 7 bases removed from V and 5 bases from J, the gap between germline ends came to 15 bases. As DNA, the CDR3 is TGTGCCAGCACCAGATATTTAGCCGACGAGCAGTACTTC. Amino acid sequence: CASTRYLADEQYF.

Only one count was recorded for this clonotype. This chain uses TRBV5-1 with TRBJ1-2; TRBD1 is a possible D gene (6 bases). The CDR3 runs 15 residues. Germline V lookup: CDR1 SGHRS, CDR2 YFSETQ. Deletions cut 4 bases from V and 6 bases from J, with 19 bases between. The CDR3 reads CASSPRTGWLDGYTF. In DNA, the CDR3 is TGCGCCAGCAGCCCCCGAACAGGGTGGCTCGATGGCTACACCTTC. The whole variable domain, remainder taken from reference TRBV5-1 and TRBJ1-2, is KAGVTQTPRYLIKTRGQQVTLSCSPISGHRSVSWYQQTPGQGLQFLFEYFSETQRNKGNFPGRFSGRQFSNSRSEMNVSTLELGDSALYLCASSPRTGWLDGYTFGSGTRLTVV.

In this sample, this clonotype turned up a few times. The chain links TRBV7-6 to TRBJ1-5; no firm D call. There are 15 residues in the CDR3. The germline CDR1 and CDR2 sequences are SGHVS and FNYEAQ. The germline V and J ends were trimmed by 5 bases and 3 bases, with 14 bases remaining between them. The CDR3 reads CASSPLGGYNQPQHF. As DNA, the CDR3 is TGTGCCAGCAGCCCCCTAGGAGGCTACAATCAGCCCCAGCATTTT. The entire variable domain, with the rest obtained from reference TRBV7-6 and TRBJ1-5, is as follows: GAGVSQSPRYKVTKRGQDVALRCDPISGHVSLYWYRQALGQGPEFLTYFNYEAQQDKSGLPNDRFSAERPEGSISTLTIQRTEQRDSAMYRCASSPLGGYNQPQHFGDGTRLSIL.

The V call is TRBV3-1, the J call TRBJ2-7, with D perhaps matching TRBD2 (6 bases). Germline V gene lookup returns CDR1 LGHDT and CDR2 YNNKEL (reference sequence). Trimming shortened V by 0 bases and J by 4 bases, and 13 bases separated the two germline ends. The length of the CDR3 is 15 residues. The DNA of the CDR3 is TGTGCCAGCAGCCAAGATTTATCGGGAGAGTACGAGCAGTACTTC. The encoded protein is CASSQDLSGEYEQYF.

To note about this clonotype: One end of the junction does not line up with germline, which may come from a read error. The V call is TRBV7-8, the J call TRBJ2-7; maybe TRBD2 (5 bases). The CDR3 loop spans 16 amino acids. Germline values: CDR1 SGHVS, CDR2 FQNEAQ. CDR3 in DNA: TGTGCCAGCAGCTCGCACAAACCTGACGGAGGCTACGGGCAGTACTTC. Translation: CASSSHKPDGGYGQYF.

CDR3 region: CASSQGEAETQYF. The CDR3 DNA sequence: TGCGCCAGCAGCCAAGGTGAAGCGGAGACCCAGTACTTC. V and J are TRBV4-1 and TRBJ2-5; D call uncertain. This CDR3 comprises 13 residues. Germline values: CDR1 MGHRA, CDR2 YSYEKL. Deletions cut 1 base from V and 5 bases from J, with 8 bases between.

Here the CDR3 DNA reads TGTGCCAGTAGTATACGTGGGACAGGGGGCGCTGGGGCCAACGTCCTGACTTTC. Protein sequence: CASSIRGTGGAGANVLTF. This sequence joins TRBV19 and TRBJ2-6; the match to TRBD1 covers 12 bases. The CDR3 extends over 18 amino acids. Trimming at V came to 2 bases and at J to 2 bases, leaving 4 bases not matched to a gene. Germline assignment: CDR1 LNHDA and CDR2 SQIVND (reference sequence). Variable domain in full (rest from reference TRBV19 and TRBJ2-6): DGGITQSPKYLFRKEGQNVTLSCEQNLNHDAMYWYRQDPGQGLRLIYYSQIVNDFQKGDIAEGYSVSREKKESFPLTVTSAQKNPTAFYLCASSIRGTGGAGANVLTFGAGSRLTVL.

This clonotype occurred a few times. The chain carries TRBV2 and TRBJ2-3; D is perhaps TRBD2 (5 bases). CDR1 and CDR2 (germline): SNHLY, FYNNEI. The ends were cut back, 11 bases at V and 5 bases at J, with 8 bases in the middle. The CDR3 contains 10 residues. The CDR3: CAGGEDTQYF. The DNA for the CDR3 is TGTGCCGGAGGAGAAGATACGCAGTATTTT.

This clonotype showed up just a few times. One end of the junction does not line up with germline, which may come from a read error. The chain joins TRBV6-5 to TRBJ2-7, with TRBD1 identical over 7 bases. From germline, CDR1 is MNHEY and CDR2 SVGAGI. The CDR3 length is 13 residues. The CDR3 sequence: CASNKDRSPEQYF. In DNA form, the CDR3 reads TGCGCCAGCAACAAGGACAGGTCCCCCGAGCAGTACTTC.

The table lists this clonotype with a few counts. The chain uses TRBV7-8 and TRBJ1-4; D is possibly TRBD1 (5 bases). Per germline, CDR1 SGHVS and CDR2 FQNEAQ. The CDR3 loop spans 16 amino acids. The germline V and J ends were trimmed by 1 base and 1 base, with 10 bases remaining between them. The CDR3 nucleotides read TGTGCCAGCAGCTTAGAAGCAGGGAAAACTAATGAAAAACTGTTTTTT. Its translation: CASSLEAGKTNEKLFF. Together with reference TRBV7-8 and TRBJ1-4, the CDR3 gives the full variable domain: GAGVSQSPRYKVAKRGQDVALRCDPISGHVSLFWYQQALGQGPEFLTYFQNEAQLDKSGLPSDRFFAERPEGSVSTLKIQRTQQEDSAVYLCASSLEAGKTNEKLFFGSGTQLSVL.

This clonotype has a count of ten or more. In nucleotides, the CDR3 is TGTGCCATCAGTGGGACAGACTTGAACACTGAAGCTTTCTTT. Encoded protein: CAISGTDLNTEAFF. The rearrangement uses TRBV10-3 and TRBJ1-1, with D possibly matching TRBD1 (6 bases). The length of the CDR3 is 14 residues. Germline V gene data show CDR1 as ENHRY and CDR2 as SYGVKD. With 4 bases removed from V and 0 bases from J, the gap between germline ends came to 9 bases.

The CDR3 DNA is TGTGCCAGCAGCTTTGGGTCTTCGATAAATTCACCCCTCCACTTT. Protein product: CASSFGSSINSPLHF. This chain uses TRBV7-3 with TRBJ1-6; D is undetermined. V lost 3 bases and J lost 7, with 13 bases in between. The CDR3 has 15 amino acids. Germline assignment: CDR1 SGHTA and CDR2 FQGTGA. Supplemented by reference TRBV7-3 and TRBJ1-6, the full variable domain reads GAGVSQTPSNKVTEKGKYVELRCDPISGHTALYWYRQSLGQGPEFLIYFQGTGAADDSGLPNDRFFAVRPEGSVSTLKIQRTERGDSAVYLCASSFGSSINSPLHFGNGTRLTVT.